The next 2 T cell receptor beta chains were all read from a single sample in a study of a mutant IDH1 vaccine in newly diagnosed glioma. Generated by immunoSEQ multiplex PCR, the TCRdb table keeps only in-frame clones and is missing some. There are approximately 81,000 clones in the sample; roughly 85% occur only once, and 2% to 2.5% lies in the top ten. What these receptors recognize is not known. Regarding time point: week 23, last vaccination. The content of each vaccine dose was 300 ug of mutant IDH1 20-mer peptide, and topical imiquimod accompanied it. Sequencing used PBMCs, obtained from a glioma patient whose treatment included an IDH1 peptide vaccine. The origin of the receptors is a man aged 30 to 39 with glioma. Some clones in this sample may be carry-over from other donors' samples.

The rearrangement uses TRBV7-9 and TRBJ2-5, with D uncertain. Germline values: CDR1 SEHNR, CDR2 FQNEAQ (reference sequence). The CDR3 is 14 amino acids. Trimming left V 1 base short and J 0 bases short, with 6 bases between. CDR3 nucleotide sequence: TGTGCCAGCAGCTTAGAAGGAAACCAAGAGACCCAGTACTTC. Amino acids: CASSLEGNQETQYF.

The CDR3 is CASSPDGKIHEQYF. CDR3 nucleotide sequence: TGCGCCAGCAGCCCGGATGGGAAGATCCACGAGCAGTACTTC. The gene calls are TRBV5-1 and TRBJ2-7; D remains ambiguous. CDR3 length: 14 amino acids. Germline V gene sequence: CDR1 SGHRS, CDR2 YFSETQ. V lost 4 bases to trimming and J lost 5 bases, with 16 bases between them.